The present T cell receptor beta chain was sequenced within a study of T cells in Graves' hyperthyroidism and ophthalmopathy. RNA transcripts gave rise to amplified TCR beta CDR3 regions. An initial round of RT-PCR targeting the TCR CDR3 relied on the HTBI primer set. TCRdb re-called the multiplex PCR reads with MiXCR, one entry per CDR3 protein. The profile shows about 420,000 distinct CDR3 sequences, approximately 13% of them singletons. This clonotype was recorded a few times. The TCR was taken from a woman younger than 35 with Graves' hyperthyroidism. Sequences were obtained from blood.

CDR3 residues: CASSLQQGAEAFF. For the CDR3, the DNA is TGTGCCAGCTCACTACAACAGGGAGCGGAAGCTTTCTTT. This chain links TRBV18 with TRBJ1-1, with D possibly being TRBD1 (6 bases). The CDR3 totals 13 residues. Germline CDR1 is KGHSH and CDR2 is LQKENI. The germline V and J ends were trimmed by 4 bases and 8 bases, with 14 bases remaining between them.